This T cell receptor (beta chain) derives from a study of blood T cell repertoires in COVID-19. CDR3 size: 14 residues. The germline CDR1 and CDR2 sequences are SGHNT and YYREEE (reference sequence). After removal of 3 bases from V and 4 bases from J, the junction contained 5 bases not matched to a gene. Only in-frame clones appear in the TCRdb table, and some are missing; sequencing was by immunoSEQ multiplex PCR. The profile shows approximately 100,000 clones, 92% of them singletons. The source of this sequence is a man in his sixties or seventies with acute or convalescent COVID-19. The genes are TRBV5-4 and TRBJ2-7; 9 nucleotides align to TRBD2. The sample consisted of peripheral blood. The CDR3: CASSSAGGRYEQYF. The CDR3 nucleotides read TGTGCCAGCAGCTCAGCGGGAGGCAGATACGAGCAGTACTTC. Combining the CDR3 with reference TRBV5-4 and TRBJ2-7 gives the whole variable domain ETGVTQSPTHLIKTRGQQVTLRCSSQSGHNTVSWYQQALGQGPQFIFQYYREEENGRGNFPPRFSGLQFPNYSSELNVNALELDDSALYLCASSSAGGRYEQYFGPGTRLTVT.